These T cell receptor beta chains were read from a single sample in a study of cytomegalovirus exposure and HLA in healthy donors. Data came from immunoSEQ multiplex PCR; TCRdb stores just in-frame clones and leaves some out. Among about 180,000 clones listed, around four fifths were seen once. Sequencing used PBMCs. These receptors were taken from a man aged 30 to 39 in good health and CMV-seronegative. CDR3s include the opening cysteine and the closing phenylalanine or tryptophan. D genes are given only for firm matches. Clone size is not always given. Where it is, it says once, few, many or a class for expanded clones.

cdr3_nt | cdr3_aa | j_call | clone_size | d_call | v_call | cdr3_length
TGCGCCAGCAGCCTCCCGGGGCGGGGGGCCCAAGAGACCCAGTACTTC | CASSLPGRGAQETQYF | TRBJ2-5 | . | TRBD2 | TRBV4-1 | 16
TGTGCCAGCAGCTTGGCCGCGGATACGCAGTATTTT | CASSLAADTQYF | TRBJ2-3 | . | . | TRBV5-6 | 12
TGTGCCAGCAGCCAAGACCTCTCCCTCGAGCAGTACTTC | CASSQDLSLEQYF | TRBJ2-7 | . | . | TRBV14 | 13
TGTGCCTGGAGTAGGGGGCGCGTTGACTCACCCCTCCACTTT | CAWSRGRVDSPLHF | TRBJ1-6 | . | TRBD1 | TRBV30 | 14
TGTGCCAGCAGTTTATCCGGAACAGTCACAGATACGCAGTATTTT | CASSLSGTVTDTQYF | TRBJ2-3 | few | . | TRBV28 | 15
TGTGCCAGTAGACCGGGACTAACCACCGGGGAGCTGTTTTTT | CASRPGLTTGELFF | TRBJ2-2 | . | TRBD2 | TRBV19 | 14
TGTGCCAGCAACAGACTAGCGGGGGGAGGGTACAATGAGCAGTTCTTC | CASNRLAGGGYNEQFF | TRBJ2-1 | . | TRBD2 | TRBV9 | 16
TGCGCCAGCAGCTCGGTGGCAGGGGCCATAGCCTACGAGCAGTACTTC | CASSSVAGAIAYEQYF | TRBJ2-7 | . | . | TRBV5-1 | 16
TGCGCCAGCAGCTTAGGGACACCGACGTCCTACGAGCAGTACTTC | CASSLGTPTSYEQYF | TRBJ2-7 | once | . | TRBV5-1 | 15
TGCGCCAGCAGCCAAGGCGCGCTGGGCGGCACAGATACGCAGTATTTT | CASSQGALGGTDTQYF | TRBJ2-3 | . | . | TRBV4-1 | 16
TGTGCCAGTAACCGGGACACCAATCAGCCCCAGCATTTT | CASNRDTNQPQHF | TRBJ1-5 | . | . | TRBV28 | 13
TGTGCCAGCAGCCCACAGGGGGCGAGCACAGATACGCAGTATTTT | CASSPQGASTDTQYF | TRBJ2-3 | . | TRBD1 | TRBV7-2 | 15
TGTGCCTGGAGTGTACTTCAGGGACTCTCACCCCTCCACTTT | CAWSVLQGLSPLHF | TRBJ1-6 | . | . | TRBV30 | 14
TGTGCCTGGAGTCCCGCCAGGGGGATTGATGAAAAACTGTTTTTT | CAWSPARGIDEKLFF | TRBJ1-4 | . | TRBD1 | TRBV30 | 15
TGTGCCAGCAGGGGCCCGGACTATAATTCACCCCTCCACTTT | CASRGPDYNSPLHF | TRBJ1-6 | few | . | TRBV6-4 | 14
TGTGCCAGCAGCGTGACTAGCGGGGGGTATTATGAGCAGTTCTTC | CASSVTSGGYYEQFF | TRBJ2-1 | . | TRBD2 | TRBV7-9 | 15
TGTGCCAGTAGTATGCTGGACAGAATGAACACTGAAGCTTTCTTT | CASSMLDRMNTEAFF | TRBJ1-1 | . | . | TRBV19 | 15
TGTGCCAGCAGCTTGGAACAGGGGGCCTTGAACACCGGGGAGCTGTTTTTT | CASSLEQGALNTGELFF | TRBJ2-2 | . | TRBD1 | TRBV11-3 | 17
TGCGCCAGCAGTATTGCAGGAACCTACGAGCAGTACTTC | CASSIAGTYEQYF | TRBJ2-7 | few | . | TRBV5-1 | 13
TGTGCCAGCTCACCCAGCGGGGGGGCTTACACCGGGGAGCTGTTTTTT | CASSPSGGAYTGELFF | TRBJ2-2 | . | TRBD2 | TRBV18 | 16
TGTGCCAGCGTTTTTAGGGGGGGCAATGAGCAGTTCTTC | CASVFRGGNEQFF | TRBJ2-1 | . | . | TRBV2 | 13
TGTGCCAGCAGCGTTCGACAGGGGACGCCTGAAGCTTTCTTT | CASSVRQGTPEAFF | TRBJ1-1 | once | TRBD1 | TRBV7-8 | 14
TGTGCCAGCAGGTCTCGCGGGAGAAGCACAGATACGCAGTATTTT | CASRSRGRSTDTQYF | TRBJ2-3 | . | TRBD2 | TRBV2 | 15
TGTGCCAGCAGGCCAAACAGGGACCAGCCCCAGCATTTT | CASRPNRDQPQHF | TRBJ1-5 | few | . | TRBV6-5 | 13
TGTGCCAGCAGGGAAGCCCAACCCCTCCACTTT | CASREAQPLHF | TRBJ1-6 | few | . | TRBV2 | 11
TGTGCCAGCAGCGCCGGGGAGGGGGGCCGGGGGAACACCATATATTTT | CASSAGEGGRGNTIYF | TRBJ1-3 | . | . | TRBV9 | 16
TGTGCCAGCAGTTTTGACAGCTCTGGGGCCAACGTCCTGACTTTC | CASSFDSSGANVLTF | TRBJ2-6 | . | . | TRBV28 | 15
TGTGCCAGCTCACCACCATCTCTCGCGGATGAGCAGTTCTTC | CASSPPSLADEQFF | TRBJ2-1 | . | . | TRBV18 | 14
TGTTCCAGCAGCTCCGATTGGGCAGGGGAGAATTTCAATCAGCCCCAGCATTTT | CSSSSDWAGENFNQPQHF | TRBJ1-5 | . | . | TRBV7-9 | 18
TGTGCCAGCAGCCCGGACGGGACATCCGTAGCGTACTATGGCTACACCTTC | CASSPDGTSVAYYGYTF | TRBJ1-2 | . | . | TRBV5-6 | 17
TGTGCCAGCAGCCGGGACAGCTCCTACGAGCAGTACTTC | CASSRDSSYEQYF | TRBJ2-7 | . | TRBD1 | TRBV2 | 13
TGTGCCAGCAGCTCTAATAGACGGGAAGAGCAGTTCTTC | CASSSNRREEQFF | TRBJ2-1 | . | . | TRBV7-9 | 13
TGCAGCGTGCGACCGGGACAGGCTCACCATGAAAAACTGTTTTTT | CSVRPGQAHHEKLFF | TRBJ1-4 | once | TRBD1 | TRBV29-1 | 15
TGTGCCAGCAGCGTACAGGGACTAAGCCAAGAGACCCAGTACTTC | CASSVQGLSQETQYF | TRBJ2-5 | . | TRBD2 | TRBV9 | 15
TGTGCCAGCAGCTTTTTGGGACAGGGCTTCGAGACCCAGTACTTC | CASSFLGQGFETQYF | TRBJ2-5 | . | TRBD1 | TRBV7-2 | 15
TGTGCCATCAGTAAGTGGGGGCTAGCGGTCGCGAATGAGCAGTTCTTC | CAISKWGLAVANEQFF | TRBJ2-1 | . | . | TRBV10-3 | 16
TGCGCCAGCAGCCAAGGCCCCGGGACAGGGTCCCAAGAGCAGTACTTC | CASSQGPGTGSQEQYF | TRBJ2-7 | . | TRBD1 | TRBV4-3 | 16
TGTGCCAGCAGCCGGACAGGGGGCTGGGAGCAGTACTTC | CASSRTGGWEQYF | TRBJ2-7 | . | TRBD1 | TRBV6-5 | 13
TGCGCCAGCAGCCAAGACGGCGGGAGCAATCAGCCCCAGCATTTT | CASSQDGGSNQPQHF | TRBJ1-5 | . | . | TRBV4-3 | 15
TGTGCCAGCAGCATAGGAGGCTCAGGGGCAATTCGGGAGACCCAGTACTTC | CASSIGGSGAIRETQYF | TRBJ2-5 | once | . | TRBV9 | 17
TGTGCCAGCAGTGGGGACAGGGTTAAAGGCTACACCTTC | CASSGDRVKGYTF | TRBJ1-2 | . | TRBD1 | TRBV28 | 13
TGTGCCAGCAGTCCCCGACAGGGAAGAGACACTGAAGCTTTCTTT | CASSPRQGRDTEAFF | TRBJ1-1 | . | TRBD1 | TRBV27 | 15
TGCGCCAGCAGCCAAGCAAAGACAGGGAGGAATTCACCCCTCCACTTT | CASSQAKTGRNSPLHF | TRBJ1-6 | . | TRBD1 | TRBV4-3 | 16
TGTGCCAGCAGCCCTACGCCCACCGGGACTAGCGGGAGGGAGCAGTTCTTC | CASSPTPTGTSGREQFF | TRBJ2-1 | . | TRBD2 | TRBV11-3 | 17
TGCGCCAGCAGCCAAGGCCCCCTGACTAGCGGGATCACCCGGGGCGGGGAGCTGTTTTTT | CASSQGPLTSGITRGGELFF | TRBJ2-2 | . | TRBD2 | TRBV4-3 | 20